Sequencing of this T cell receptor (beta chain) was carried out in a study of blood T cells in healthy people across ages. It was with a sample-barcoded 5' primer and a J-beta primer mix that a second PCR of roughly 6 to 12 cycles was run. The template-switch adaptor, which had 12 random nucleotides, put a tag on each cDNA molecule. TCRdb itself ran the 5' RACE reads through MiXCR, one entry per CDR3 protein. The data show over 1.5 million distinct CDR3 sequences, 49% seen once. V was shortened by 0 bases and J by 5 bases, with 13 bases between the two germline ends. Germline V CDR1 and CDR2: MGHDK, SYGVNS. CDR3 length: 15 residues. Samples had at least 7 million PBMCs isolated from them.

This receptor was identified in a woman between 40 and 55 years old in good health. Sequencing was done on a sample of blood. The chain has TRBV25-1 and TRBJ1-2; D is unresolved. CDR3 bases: TGTGCCAGCAGTGAATACGAAGATAACTATTATGGCTACACCTTC. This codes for CASSEYEDNYYGYTF.